A selection of T cell receptor beta chains follows, all from one sample in a study of blood T cells in healthy people across ages. One entry per CDR3 protein results from TCRdb running MiXCR on the 5' RACE reads. The profile shows 450,000 to 700,000 distinct CDR3 sequences, 25% to 30% of them singletons. Sequencing was done on a sample of blood. These receptor sequences come from a woman between 65 and 79 years old in good health. Each CDR3 is given with its conserved first and last residue. D genes are given only for firm matches. Clone sizes are given selectively: once, few, many, or a class where the clone is expanded.

size: few
length: 14
J: TRBJ2-7
V: TRBV7-2
D: -
CDR3: CASRPGITHYEQYF
DNA: TGTGCCAGCAGACCCGGGATCACGCACTACGAGCAGTACTTC

size: -
length: 15
J: TRBJ1-3
V: TRBV4-3
D: -
CDR3: CASSQDQGQGNTIYF
DNA: TGCGCCAGCAGCCAAGATCAGGGTCAAGGAAACACCATATATTTT

size: -
length: 15
J: TRBJ1-2
V: TRBV7-9
D: -
CDR3: CASSLVRQAGYGYTF
DNA: TGTGCCAGCAGCTTAGTCCGACAGGCAGGCTATGGCTACACCTTC

size: -
length: 15
J: TRBJ2-5
V: TRBV24-1
D: TRBD1
CDR3: CATSDRGQGEETQYF
DNA: TGTGCCACCAGTGACCGCGGACAGGGAGAAGAGACCCAGTACTTC

size: few
length: 14
J: TRBJ1-3
V: TRBV12-3/TRBV12-4
D: -
CDR3: CASSLRSSGNTIYF
DNA: TGTGCCAGCAGTTTAAGGAGCTCTGGAAACACCATATATTTT

size: -
length: 14
J: TRBJ1-4
V: TRBV4-1
D: -
CDR3: CASRQAGEMEKLFF
DNA: TGCGCCAGCAGGCAGGCGGGGGAAATGGAAAAACTGTTTTTT

size: many
length: 14
J: TRBJ2-4
V: TRBV11-3
D: -
CDR3: CASSLERPKGIQYF
DNA: TGTGCCAGCAGCTTAGAGAGACCGAAAGGCATTCAGTACTTC

size: many
length: 16
J: TRBJ2-5
V: TRBV24-1
D: -
CDR3: CATSDPTSTRQETQYF
DNA: TGTGCCACCAGTGACCCAACCTCGACTAGACAAGAGACCCAGTACTTC

size: -
length: 16
J: TRBJ2-2
V: TRBV6-1
D: -
CDR3: CASRNARQGNTGELFF
DNA: TGTGCCAGCAGAAATGCGAGGCAGGGCAACACCGGGGAGCTGTTTTTT

size: -
length: 20
J: TRBJ2-3
V: TRBV11-1
D: TRBD2
CDR3: CASSLRLAGGARGSTDTQYF
DNA: TGTGCCAGCAGCCTCCGACTAGCGGGGGGCGCGCGTGGGAGCACAGATACGCAGTATTTT

size: few
length: 11
J: TRBJ2-7
V: TRBV20-1
D: -
CDR3: CSAQAGFEQYF
DNA: TGCAGTGCTCAGGCAGGGTTCGAGCAGTACTTC

size: few
length: 15
J: TRBJ1-2
V: TRBV6-5
D: TRBD1
CDR3: CASSYSGQGPYGYTF
DNA: TGTGCCAGCAGTTACTCCGGACAGGGGCCATATGGCTACACCTTC

size: -
length: 14
J: TRBJ2-5
V: TRBV20-1
D: -
CDR3: CSARPGVVGETQYF
DNA: TGCAGTGCTAGACCGGGGGTTGTGGGGGAGACCCAGTACTTC

size: -
length: 14
J: TRBJ2-1
V: TRBV20-1
D: TRBD1
CDR3: CRAKTGTGDNEQFF
DNA: TGCAGAGCAAAAACCGGGACAGGGGACAATGAGCAGTTCTTC

size: few
length: 15
J: TRBJ1-1
V: TRBV11-3
D: -
CDR3: CASSLDGNSNTEAFF
DNA: TGTGCCAGCAGCTTAGACGGCAACTCTAACACTGAAGCTTTCTTT

size: -
length: 14
J: TRBJ2-2
V: TRBV29-1
D: TRBD1
CDR3: CSAYRGANTGELFF
DNA: TGCAGCGCTTACAGGGGCGCGAACACCGGGGAGCTGTTTTTT

size: many
length: 17
J: TRBJ2-1
V: TRBV15
D: -
CDR3: CATSRVYTSGAYNEQFF
DNA: TGTGCCACCAGCAGAGTTTATACATCAGGAGCTTACAATGAGCAGTTCTTC

size: few
length: 15
J: TRBJ2-5
V: TRBV7-2
D: -
CDR3: CASSLGGNRQETQYF
DNA: TGTGCCAGCAGCTTAGGAGGGAACAGACAAGAGACCCAGTACTTC

size: few
length: 17
J: TRBJ2-7
V: TRBV3-1
D: -
CDR3: CASSQMMEGGYFYEQYF
DNA: TGTGCCAGCAGCCAGATGATGGAGGGGGGGTATTTCTACGAGCAGTACTTC

size: -
length: 15
J: TRBJ1-1
V: TRBV5-1
D: -
CDR3: CASSLASGGLTEAFF
DNA: TGCGCCAGCAGCTTGGCCTCGGGGGGCCTGACTGAAGCTTTCTTT

size: -
length: 14
J: TRBJ2-7
V: TRBV7-6
D: -
CDR3: CASSLAGAPYEQYF
DNA: TGTGCCAGCAGCTTAGCAGGGGCGCCCTACGAGCAGTACTTC

size: few
length: 15
J: TRBJ1-3
V: TRBV20-1
D: -
CDR3: CSARDFGSSGNTIYF
DNA: TGCAGTGCTAGAGACTTCGGGTCATCTGGAAACACCATATATTTT

size: -
length: 15
J: TRBJ2-5
V: TRBV11-2
D: -
CDR3: CASSPSRGVVETQYF
DNA: TGTGCCAGCAGCCCTTCCCGGGGAGTTGTGGAGACCCAGTACTTC